This TCR beta chain was recovered during a study of blood T cell repertoires in COVID-19. Study context: Donors in the United States, Italy and Spain gave samples during acute or convalescent COVID-19. T cells, B-cell-depleted T cells, or PBMCs provided the cDNA or gDNA that served as material.

Authors' data handling: Using reference gene primer amplification, nucleated cell counts were estimated. Using immunoSEQ multiplex PCR, the repertoire was profiled, and TCRdb retains in-frame clones only, with some absent. That table is the source of V, J and clone size, and D and trimming were worked out from the DNA. The profile shows roughly 40,000 clones, around nine tenths of them singletons. The CDR3 spans 15 residues. V trimming: 6 bases; J trimming: 2 bases; junction bases outside the gene matches: 8. Germline V gene lookup returns CDR1 MDHEN and CDR2 SYDVKM. Sequenced: peripheral blood. This sequence originates from a woman between 40 and 55 years old with acute or convalescent COVID-19. This chain connects TRBV28 to TRBJ2-3; 7 bases agree with TRBD1. The CDR3 loop is CASRIRQGATDTQYF. The CDR3 DNA sequence: TGTGCCAGCAGAATCCGACAGGGAGCCACAGATACGCAGTATTTT.